This T cell receptor (beta chain) originates from a study of cytomegalovirus exposure and HLA in healthy donors. Whole-study findings and limits: Because they were indistinguishable, some V segments, including TRBV6-2 and TRBV6-3, were excluded.

The PCR contained 60 Vbeta and 13 Jbeta primers. Sequenced by immunoSEQ multiplex PCR; TCRdb stores in-frame clones only, minus some. The sample gives about 140,000 clones, about 80% of which show up once; under 3% is in the top ten. Germline V lookup: CDR1 SGDLS, CDR2 YYNGEE. Trimming removed 1 base at V and 2 bases at J, with 16 bases between. The CDR3 consists of 17 residues. Remarks on this clone: Its specificity is not known.

The specimen sequenced was PBMCs. The chain carries TRBV9 and TRBJ1-3; the D gene is possibly TRBD1 (5 bases). This sequence originates from a female donor in good health and CMV-seronegative. CDR3 protein: CASSVTEKGLPGNTIYF. The CDR3 DNA sequence: TGTGCCAGCAGCGTAACCGAAAAGGGACTTCCTGGAAACACCATATATTTT.